Below are 29 T cell receptor beta chains sequenced from a single sample in a study of CD8+CD57+ T cells in acquired aplastic anemia. Profiling that covered TCR beta VDJ and CDR3 relied on genomic DNA as its template. MiXCR, applied by TCRdb to the reads, yields one record per CDR3 protein. Altogether about 150,000 distinct CDR3 sequences are present, just over 50% being singletons, with the ten largest covering 10% to 15%. Individuals selected for sequencing had exhibited CD8+CD57+ cell expansion on flow cytometry. The source material was sorted CD4+, CD8+, or CD8+CD57+ T cells (not recorded which) from PBMCs. These receptors were taken from a human donor with aplastic anemia.

At least ten counts were recorded for this clonotype. This CDR3 is CASSPSGTAAEQYF. The CDR3 DNA is TGTGCCAGCAGCCCCTCCGGGACCGCCGCCGAGCAGTACTTC. V gene TRBV7-9 combines with J gene TRBJ2-7; D possibly matches TRBD1 or TRBD2 (5 bases each). The CDR3 has 14 amino acids. The germline V gene has CDR1 SEHNR and CDR2 FQNEAQ (reference sequence). Trimming removed 5 bases at V and 6 bases at J, with 17 bases between.

This chain links TRBV19 with TRBJ2-1; TRBD2 matches at 8 bases. This CDR3 region has 15 residues. V lost 6 bases, J lost 1 base, and 5 bases stayed unmatched. Germline lookup yields CDR1 LNHDA and CDR2 SQIVND (reference sequence). This CDR3 is CASRGSGASYNEQFF. CDR3 nucleotides: TGTGCCAGTAGGGGTAGCGGGGCGTCCTACAATGAGCAGTTCTTC.

The chain couples TRBV5-1 to TRBJ1-2, with TRBD1 as a possible D gene (5 bases). The CDR3 is 14 residues long. Germline V gene lookup returns CDR1 SGHRS and CDR2 YFSETQ. The V and J ends lost 4 bases and 0 bases respectively, with 10 bases between them. The CDR3 is CASSDPGSNYGYTF. The DNA for the CDR3 is TGCGCCAGCAGCGATCCAGGGTCTAACTATGGCTACACCTTC.

This chain connects TRBV20-1 to TRBJ2-7, with 7 positions matching TRBD2. CDR1 is DFQATT and CDR2 is SNEGSKA in the germline V gene (reference sequence). The V segment lost 3 bases and the J segment 3 bases; nucleotides outside the gene matches: 8. CDR3 length: 14 amino acids. The chain's CDR3 is CSASGRGEDYEQYF. Written as DNA, the CDR3 is TGCAGTGCTAGTGGGAGGGGAGAAGACTACGAGCAGTACTTC.

This clonotype was counted many times. The J gene is TRBJ2-7, the V gene TRBV27, with D possibly called TRBD1 or TRBD2 (5 bases each). Trimming took off 5 bases at V and 7 bases at J, with 18 bases between the two ends. Germline CDR1 MNHEY, CDR2 SMNVEV (reference sequence). This CDR3 has 14 amino acids. The CDR3 sequence is CASSKPGRLMEQYF. CDR3 nucleotide sequence: TGTGCCAGCAGTAAACCGGGACGGCTAATGGAGCAGTACTTC.

This clonotype was observed once. The chain has TRBV20-1 and TRBJ1-3; no clear D. The length of the CDR3 is 12 residues. Germline CDR1 DFQATT, CDR2 SNEGSKA (reference sequence). The V gene lost 5 bases and the J gene lost 3 bases, with 8 bases spanning the gap. The CDR3, as DNA: TGCAGTGCTGGGCTAGGTGGAAACACCATATATTTT. As protein: CSAGLGGNTIYF.

This clonotype was observed many times. The J gene is TRBJ2-1, the V gene TRBV20-1; D ambiguous. The length of the CDR3 is 18 residues. V lost 0 bases and J lost 1, with 19 bases in between. CDR1 and CDR2 from the germline V gene are DFQATT and SNEGSKA (reference sequence). CDR3 bases: TGCAGTGCTAGAGATCGTGGGGTTGGGATGGGATCCTACAATGAGCAGTTCTTC. Translated, it gives CSARDRGVGMGSYNEQFF.

This clonotype showed up just a few times. This sequence joins TRBV9 and TRBJ2-6; 7 positions match TRBD1. Germline assignment: CDR1 SGDLS and CDR2 YYNGEE. The ends lost 3 bases at V and 0 bases at J; junction bases unmatched: 3. The CDR3 is 16 residues long. CDR3 DNA sequence: TGTGCCAGCAGCGCCACAGGGGACTCTGGGGCCAACGTCCTGACTTTC. Protein sequence: CASSATGDSGANVLTF.

The rearrangement joins TRBV2 to TRBJ1-4; 8 bases fit TRBD1. This CDR3 is 14 amino acids long. Unmatched junction bases numbered 7, after V lost 7 bases and J lost 6 bases. Germline CDR1 and CDR2: SNHLY and FYNNEI. This CDR3 reads CASTRQGSYEKLFF. The CDR3 bases are TGTGCCAGCACTCGACAGGGGTCGTATGAAAAACTGTTTTTT.

This clonotype was seen at least ten times. This rearrangement joins TRBV19 to TRBJ2-1; 7 bases are shared with TRBD2. CDR3 length: 14 residues. Trimming at V came to 6 bases and at J to 6 bases, leaving 8 bases not matched to a gene. CDR1 and CDR2 from the germline V gene are LNHDA and SQIVND (reference sequence). The CDR3, as DNA: TGTGCCAGTAGGATCGGCGGGGGACCCAATGAGCAGTTCTTC. This sequence encodes CASRIGGGPNEQFF.

The rearrangement uses TRBV7-9 and TRBJ1-1, with D tentatively TRBD1 (6 bases). V was trimmed by 1 base and J by 5 bases, leaving 11 bases between them. This CDR3 contains 14 residues. Germline CDR1 reads SEHNR; CDR2 reads FQNEAQ (reference sequence). CDR3 bases: TGTGCCAGCAGCTTAGTTGGGGGGCGTACTGAAGCTTTCTTT. Translating it yields CASSLVGGRTEAFF.

To note about this clonotype: Possible read error: a much larger clone is one base away. DNA of the CDR3: TGTGCCAGCAGGACAGGGGGCAATGAGCAGTCCTTC. Translation: CASRTGGNEQSF. The chain joins TRBV6-1 to TRBJ2-1; 10 bases agree with TRBD1. From germline, CDR1 is MNHNS and CDR2 SASEGT. CDR3 length equals 12 residues.

The gene calls are TRBV11-2 and TRBJ1-6; the D gene is possibly TRBD1 (6 bases). Germline V gene lookup returns CDR1 SGHAT and CDR2 FQNNGV. The CDR3 spans 13 residues. With 6 bases removed from V and 7 bases from J, the gap between germline ends came to 10 bases. CDR3 residues: CASSPGANSPLHF. The CDR3 bases are TGTGCCAGCAGTCCAGGGGCGAATTCACCCCTCCACTTT.

The J gene is TRBJ2-7, the V gene TRBV20-1; TRBD1 agrees at 10 bases. Germline trimming cut 1 base from V and 13 bases from J; bases unmatched to any gene: 10. The CDR3 has 13 residues. The germline V gene encodes CDR1 DFQATT and CDR2 SNEGSKA (reference sequence). The CDR3 DNA reads as TGCAGTGCTAGAGTACCCCAGGACAGGGGGTTATACTTC. Protein: CSARVPQDRGLYF.

This clonotype showed up many times. The chain has TRBV7-2 and TRBJ1-6; D uncertain. The germline gives CDR1 SGHTA, CDR2 FQGNSA. V shed 3 bases and J shed 7 bases, with 13 bases lying between them. CDR3 length: 15 amino acids. The CDR3 here is CASSFREAQNSPLHF. The DNA of the CDR3 is TGTGCCAGCAGCTTTAGGGAAGCTCAGAATTCACCCCTCCACTTT.

This clonotype was detected many times. The V gene is TRBV20-1, the J gene TRBJ1-1; D ambiguous. This CDR3 is built from 13 residues. Trimming took 5 bases from V and 6 from J, leaving 16 bases between them. Germline values: CDR1 DFQATT, CDR2 SNEGSKA (reference sequence). The CDR3 nucleotides read TGCAGTGCTCGTGCCCAAAACCCCCCTGAAGCTTTCTTT. Translation: CSARAQNPPEAFF.

The rearrangement joins TRBV2 to TRBJ2-7; unclear D gene. The CDR3 consists of 13 residues. CDR1 SNHLY and CDR2 FYNNEI come from the germline V gene. Trimming shortened V by 3 bases and J by 1 base, and 7 bases separated the two germline ends. The CDR3: CASSDPVSYEQYF. The CDR3 DNA is TGTGCCAGCAGTGACCCAGTTTCCTACGAGCAGTACTTC.

Points on this clonotype: The germline gene is not matched at one end of the junction; a read error may be the cause. V is TRBV10-2 and J is TRBJ1-1; D is possibly TRBD1 (6 bases). The CDR3 is 13 amino acids. Germline V gene sequence: CDR1 WSHSY, CDR2 SAAADI. Here the CDR3 DNA reads TGCGCCAGCAAGGGACATGGGAACGCTGAAGCTTTCTTT. Translation: CASKGHGNAEAFF.

V is TRBV20-1 and J is TRBJ2-7, with 10 bases lining up with TRBD1. J lost 6 bases, V lost 3 bases, and 2 bases had no gene match. The CDR3 sequence is 12 residues long. The V gene's germline CDR1 is DFQATT and CDR2 SNEGSKA (reference sequence). CDR3 DNA: TGCAGTGCTAGGTGGACAGGGGGCGAGCAGTACTTC. Protein: CSARWTGGEQYF.

Notes on this clonotype: A much larger clone lies one base from this, so it may be a read error. The rearrangement uses TRBV3-1 and TRBJ1-4; D is ambiguous. Germline CDR1 and CDR2: LGHDT and YNNKEL (reference sequence). The length of the CDR3 is 11 residues. The CDR3 coding sequence is TGTGCCAGCAGCGTCAATGAAAACCTGTTTTTT. Protein: CASSVNENLFF.

This clonotype was recorded at least ten times. V usage is TRBV7-7 and J usage is TRBJ1-3; D not resolved. There are 17 residues in the CDR3. Per germline, CDR1 SSHAT and CDR2 FNYEAQ (reference sequence). The V and J ends lost 5 bases and 0 bases respectively, with 17 bases between them. The CDR3 is CASSPVVGGGSGNTIYF. DNA for the CDR3: TGTGCCAGCAGCCCCGTGGTAGGTGGAGGCTCTGGAAACACCATATATTTT.

The chain's CDR3 is CASSLRTGLVTEAFF. CDR3 bases: TGCGCCAGCAGCTTACGGACAGGCCTAGTCACTGAAGCTTTCTTT. The rearrangement uses TRBV5-1 and TRBJ1-1; TRBD1 agrees at 7 bases. Germline V gene lookup returns CDR1 SGHRS and CDR2 YFSETQ. V shed 2 bases, J shed 4 bases, and the junction held 8 bases outside the gene matches. The CDR3 extends over 15 amino acids.

A remark on this clonotype: At one of its ends the junction is not consistent with the germline gene, which may arise from a read error. The chain recombines TRBV19 with TRBJ2-7; the match to TRBD1 covers 9 bases. The CDR3 runs 14 residues. The germline CDR1 and CDR2 sequences are LNHDA and SQIVND (reference sequence). The CDR3 sequence is CASSRPGQGEPPDF. In DNA, the CDR3 is TGTGCCAGTAGTAGACCGGGACAGGGAGAACCTCCGGACTTC.

This clonotype was counted at least ten times. The chain combines TRBV9 with TRBJ2-3; 8 positions agree with TRBD2. Germline V gene data show CDR1 as SGDLS and CDR2 as YYNGEE. The ends lost 0 bases at V and 2 bases at J; junction bases unmatched: 2. The CDR3 is made up of 15 amino acids. This CDR3 is CASSVGAGVTDTQYF. In DNA, the CDR3 is TGTGCCAGCAGCGTAGGAGCGGGGGTCACAGATACGCAGTATTTT.

V and J are TRBV4-2 and TRBJ2-7; D possibly corresponds to TRBD1 (6 bases). In germline, CDR1 is LGHNA, CDR2 YNFKEQ. The length of the CDR3 is 15 residues. The germline V and J ends were trimmed by 3 bases and 4 bases, with 16 bases remaining between them. As DNA, the CDR3 is TGTGCCAGCAGCCACCGAGGACAGCGGTGTTACGAGCAGTACTTC. Encoded protein: CASSHRGQRCYEQYF.

The table lists this clonotype with many counts. The rearrangement joins TRBV5-6 to TRBJ2-7; perhaps TRBD1 as D (5 bases). The CDR3 sequence is 14 residues long. Trimming left V 2 bases short and J 1 base short, with 10 bases between. CDR1 and CDR2 from the germline V gene are SGHDT and YYEEEE. In DNA, the CDR3 is TGTGCCAGCAGCTTTTCAGGGTTATCCTACGAGCAGTACTTC. Residues: CASSFSGLSYEQYF.

In this sample, this clonotype turned up many times. V is TRBV29-1 and J is TRBJ2-1, with 8 bases aligning to TRBD1. V shed 1 base and J 12 bases; nucleotides not matched to a gene: 14. The germline V gene encodes CDR1 SQVTM and CDR2 ANQGSEA. This CDR3 spans 15 amino acids. The CDR3 DNA reads TGCAGCGTTGAAGGGGTGACAGGGGACAAGCTAGGGCAGTTCTTC. It yields the protein CSVEGVTGDKLGQFF.

The table lists this clonotype with many counts. CDR3 loop: CASSLGGPGNTIYF. CDR3 in DNA: TGTGCCAGCAGCTTAGGGGGTCCTGGAAACACCATATATTTT. The chain links TRBV7-3 to TRBJ1-3; tentative D call: TRBD1 (5 bases). Germline CDR1 reads SGHTA; CDR2 reads FQGTGA. The CDR3 runs 14 residues. Trimming removed 2 bases at V and 2 bases at J, with 7 bases between.

The V gene is TRBV5-1, the J gene TRBJ2-7, with D perhaps matching TRBD2 (6 bases). The V gene lost 4 bases and the J gene lost 2 bases, with 16 bases spanning the gap. The CDR3 loop spans 15 amino acids. The germline CDR1 and CDR2 sequences are SGHRS and YFSETQ. The CDR3 DNA reads TGCGCCAGCAGCGTGACCGGGACGGGAGCCTACGAGCAGTACTTC. The encoded protein is CASSVTGTGAYEQYF.